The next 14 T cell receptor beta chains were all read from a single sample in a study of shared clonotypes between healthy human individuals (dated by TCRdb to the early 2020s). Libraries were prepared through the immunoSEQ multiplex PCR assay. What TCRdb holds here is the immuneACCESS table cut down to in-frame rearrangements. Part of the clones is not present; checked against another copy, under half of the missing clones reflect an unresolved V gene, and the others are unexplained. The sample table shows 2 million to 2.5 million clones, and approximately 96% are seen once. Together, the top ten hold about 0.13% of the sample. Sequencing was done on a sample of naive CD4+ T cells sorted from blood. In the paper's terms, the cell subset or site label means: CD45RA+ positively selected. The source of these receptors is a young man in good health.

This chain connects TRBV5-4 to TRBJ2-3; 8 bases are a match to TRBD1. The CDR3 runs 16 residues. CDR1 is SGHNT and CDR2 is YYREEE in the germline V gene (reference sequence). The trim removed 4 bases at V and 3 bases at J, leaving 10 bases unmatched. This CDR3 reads CASSRGQGKWTDTQYF. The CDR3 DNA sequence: TGTGCCAGCAGCAGAGGACAGGGCAAATGGACAGATACGCAGTATTTT.

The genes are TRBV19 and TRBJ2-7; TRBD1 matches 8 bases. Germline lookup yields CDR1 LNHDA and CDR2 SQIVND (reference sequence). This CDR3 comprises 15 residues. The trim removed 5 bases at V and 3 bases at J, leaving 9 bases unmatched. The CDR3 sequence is CASSDRGAGFYEQYF. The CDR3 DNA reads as TGTGCCAGTAGTGACAGGGGAGCAGGGTTCTACGAGCAGTACTTC.

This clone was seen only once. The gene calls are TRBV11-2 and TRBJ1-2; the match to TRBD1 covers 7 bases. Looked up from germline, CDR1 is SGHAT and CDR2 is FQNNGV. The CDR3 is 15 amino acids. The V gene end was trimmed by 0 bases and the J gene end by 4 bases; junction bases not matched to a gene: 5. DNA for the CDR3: TGTGCCAGCAGCTTAGAGACAGGGAGCAGCTATGGCTACACCTTC. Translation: CASSLETGSSYGYTF.

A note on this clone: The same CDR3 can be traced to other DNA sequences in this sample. CDR3 nucleotide sequence: TGCAGCGTTGAAGTTACAGCTCAAGAGACCCAGTACTTC. Its protein product is CSVEVTAQETQYF. The chain couples TRBV29-1 to TRBJ2-5; D remains unclear. The V and J ends lost 1 base and 2 bases respectively, with 8 bases between them. The CDR3 has 13 amino acids. Germline values: CDR1 SQVTM, CDR2 ANQGSEA.

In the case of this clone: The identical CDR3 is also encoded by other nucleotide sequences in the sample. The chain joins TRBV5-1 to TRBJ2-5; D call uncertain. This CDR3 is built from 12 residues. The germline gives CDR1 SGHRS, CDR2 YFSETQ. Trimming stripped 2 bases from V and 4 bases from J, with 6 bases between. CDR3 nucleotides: TGCGCCAGCAGCTTAGGACGAGAGACCCAGTACTTC. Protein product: CASSLGRETQYF.

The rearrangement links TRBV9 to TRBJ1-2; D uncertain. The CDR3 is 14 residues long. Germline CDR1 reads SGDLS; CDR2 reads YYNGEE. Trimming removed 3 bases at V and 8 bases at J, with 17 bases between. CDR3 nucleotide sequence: TGTGCCAGCAGCGGAAACCAGGTAGTGGGAGGCTACACCTTC. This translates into CASSGNQVVGGYTF.

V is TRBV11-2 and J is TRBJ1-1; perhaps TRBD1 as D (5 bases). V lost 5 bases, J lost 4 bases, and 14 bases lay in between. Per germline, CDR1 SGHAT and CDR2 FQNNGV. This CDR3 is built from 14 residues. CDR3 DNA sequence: TGTGCCAGCAGCCAGGATGGGGGGTCCACTGAAGCTTTCTTT. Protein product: CASSQDGGSTEAFF.

CDR3 sequence: CASSALVAVNTGELFF. The CDR3 DNA reads TGTGCCAGCAGTGCCCTTGTAGCGGTTAACACCGGGGAGCTGTTTTTT. The rearrangement joins TRBV6-1 to TRBJ2-2; a weak D match, TRBD2 (6 bases). This CDR3 comprises 16 residues. Looked up from germline, CDR1 is MNHNS and CDR2 is SASEGT. V was shortened by 4 bases and J by 2 bases, with 14 bases between the two germline ends.

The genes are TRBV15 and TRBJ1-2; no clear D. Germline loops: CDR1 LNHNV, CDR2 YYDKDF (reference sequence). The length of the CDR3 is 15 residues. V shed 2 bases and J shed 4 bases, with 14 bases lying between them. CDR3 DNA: TGTGCCACCAGCAGAACAGACACGGTGTCCTATGGCTACACCTTC. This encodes CATSRTDTVSYGYTF.

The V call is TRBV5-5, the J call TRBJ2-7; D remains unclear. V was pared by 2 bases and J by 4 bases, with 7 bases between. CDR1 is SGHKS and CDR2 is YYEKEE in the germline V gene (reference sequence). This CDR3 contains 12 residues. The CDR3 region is CASSFLGYEQYF. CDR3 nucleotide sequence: TGTGCCAGCAGCTTCCTCGGGTACGAGCAGTACTTC.

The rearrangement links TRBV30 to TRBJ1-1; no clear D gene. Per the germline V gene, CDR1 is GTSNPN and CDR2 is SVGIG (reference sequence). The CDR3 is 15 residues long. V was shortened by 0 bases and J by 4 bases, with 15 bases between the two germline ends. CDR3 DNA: TGTGCCTGGAGTGTTACAGCTAGGTTGGGCACTGAAGCTTTCTTT. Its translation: CAWSVTARLGTEAFF.

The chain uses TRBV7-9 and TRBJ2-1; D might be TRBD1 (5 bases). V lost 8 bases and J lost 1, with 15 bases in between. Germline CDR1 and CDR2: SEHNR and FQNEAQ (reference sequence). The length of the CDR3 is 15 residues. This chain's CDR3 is CASENWGRSYNEQFF. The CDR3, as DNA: TGTGCCAGCGAAAATTGGGGCAGATCCTACAATGAGCAGTTCTTC. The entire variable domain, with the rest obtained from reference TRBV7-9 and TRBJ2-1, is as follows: DTGVSQNPRHKITKRGQNVTFRCDPISEHNRLYWYRQTLGQGPEFLTYFQNEAQLEKSRLLSDRFSAERPKGSFSTLEIQRTEQGDSAMYLCASENWGRSYNEQFFGPGTRLTVL.

CDR3 coding DNA: TGTGCCATCAGTGAGTCGGACAGGGGAACCGGGGAGCTGTTTTTT. This encodes CAISESDRGTGELFF. The chain joins TRBV10-3 to TRBJ2-2, with 9 bases fitting TRBD1. Germline assignment: CDR1 ENHRY and CDR2 SYGVKD. V lost 0 bases to trimming and J lost 5 bases; unmatched junction nucleotides: 1. The CDR3 runs 15 residues.

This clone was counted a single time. The CDR3 loop is CSVRRSGKSETQYF. Written as DNA, the CDR3 is TGCAGCGTCCGGCGTAGCGGGAAGTCTGAGACCCAGTACTTC. This sequence joins TRBV29-1 and TRBJ2-5; 8 positions match TRBD2. The CDR3 contains 14 residues. V was clipped by 6 bases and J by 5 bases; unmatched bases: 11. Per the germline V gene, CDR1 is SQVTM and CDR2 is ANQGSEA.